The 14 T cell receptor beta chains listed next were all sequenced from one sample in a study of neurological immune-mediated disorders. MiXCR was run by TCRdb on the 5' RACE reads, yielding one entry per CDR3 protein. The sample comprises under 60,000 distinct CDR3 sequences, roughly 24% of which are singletons, and over 20% rests with the top ten. Material: PBMCs. The origin of the receptors is a woman between 65 and 79 years old in good health.

The chain couples TRBV29-1 to TRBJ1-3; 10 positions agree with TRBD1. The CDR3 length is 15 residues. V was pared by 7 bases and J by 0 bases, with 6 bases of the junction left unmatched. CDR1 is SQVTM, CDR2 ANQGSEA, per germline. CDR3 bases: TGCAGCGCTACGGGACAGGGGATCTCTGGAAACACCATATATTTT. This sequence encodes CSATGQGISGNTIYF. Based on the CDR3 plus reference TRBV29-1 and TRBJ1-3, the full variable domain is SAVISQKPSRDICQRGTSLTIQCQVDSQVTMMFWYRQQPGQSLTLIATANQGSEATYESGFVIDKFPISRPNLTFSTLTVSNMSPEDSSIYLCSATGQGISGNTIYFGEGSWLTVV.

About this clonotype: One end of the junction does not line up with germline, which may come from a read error. The chain carries TRBV20-1 and TRBJ2-3; D gene ambiguous. Germline V gene lookup returns CDR1 DFQATT and CDR2 SNEGSKA (reference sequence). CDR3 length: 15 amino acids. This CDR3 reads CSARAGSVLEDTQYF. DNA for the CDR3: TGCAGTGCTAGAGCCGGCAGTGTCTTGGAAGATACACAGTATTTT.

This clonotype was seen many times. V usage is TRBV11-2 and J usage is TRBJ2-3; D ambiguous. Per germline, CDR1 SGHAT and CDR2 FQNNGV. This CDR3 spans 13 amino acids. Between the trimmed V and J ends, which lost 4 bases and 8 bases, there was a span of 13 bases. The CDR3 is CASSSIRAATQYF. The CDR3 nucleotides read TGTGCCAGCAGCTCCATCCGGGCGGCTACGCAGTATTTT.

Remarks on this clonotype: This is likely a read error, given that the CDR3 carries no conserved phenylalanine or tryptophan at its end. The CDR3 DNA reads as TGTGCCAGCAGAGGAAGCTCCTACAATGAGCAGTTCTGC. Translation: CASRGSSYNEQFC. This chain uses TRBV6-2 or TRBV6-3 with TRBJ2-1; the D is unclear. This CDR3 is built from 13 residues. With 6 bases removed from V and 0 bases from J, the gap between germline ends came to 6 bases. CDR1 and CDR2 from the germline V gene are MNHEY and SVGEGT.

The rearrangement joins TRBV4-3 to TRBJ2-7, with TRBD1 matching over 10 bases. CDR3 length: 15 residues. V shed 0 bases and J 4 bases; nucleotides not matched to a gene: 3. Germline V gene data show CDR1 as LGHNA and CDR2 as YSLEER. In DNA form, the CDR3 reads TGCGCCAGCAGCCAAGAGGACAGGGGGTTTTACGAGCAGTACTTC. It is translated as CASSQEDRGFYEQYF.

This clonotype was seen repeatedly, ten times or more. The chain employs TRBV5-1 and TRBJ2-1; 10 positions agree with TRBD2. Trimming removed 7 bases from V and 5 bases from J; junction bases left unmatched: 6. This CDR3 has 14 residues. Germline V gene data show CDR1 as SGHRS and CDR2 as YFSETQ. CDR3 region: CASSLAGVDNEQFF. For the CDR3, the DNA is TGCGCCAGCTCCCTAGCGGGGGTTGACAATGAGCAGTTCTTC.

About this clonotype: This may be a read error: a much more frequent sequence differs by one nucleotide. V gene TRBV20-1 combines with J gene TRBJ2-7, with 7 bases matching TRBD1. The ends lost 6 bases at V and 4 bases at J; junction bases unmatched: 9. CDR1 and CDR2 from the germline V gene are DFQATT and SNEGSKA (reference sequence). The CDR3 is 13 amino acids. The CDR3 sequence is CSADRDSGYEQYF. The CDR3 DNA reads TGCAGTGCCGATCGGGACAGCGGATACGAGCAGTACTTC.

Many counts were recorded for this clonotype. The chain combines TRBV7-9 with TRBJ1-2; 8 nucleotides agree with TRBD1. CDR1 and CDR2 (germline): SEHNR, FQNEAQ (reference sequence). With V trimmed by 5 bases and J by 3 bases, 2 bases remained unmatched. This CDR3 contains 13 residues. Here the CDR3 reads CASSQTGDYGYTF. CDR3 in DNA: TGTGCCAGCAGCCAGACAGGGGACTATGGCTACACCTTC.

This clonotype has a count of ten or more. The chain combines TRBV9 with TRBJ1-2, with TRBD1 identical over 10 bases. CDR1 and CDR2 (germline): SGDLS, YYNGEE. V dropped 0 bases and J dropped 5; count of bases not matched to a gene: 1. The CDR3 covers 14 residues. CDR3 coding DNA: TGTGCCAGCAGCGTAGCGGGACAGGGGTATGGCTACACCTTC. Amino acids: CASSVAGQGYGYTF.

This clonotype was seen many times. The gene calls are TRBV19 and TRBJ1-2; no reliable D call. The CDR3 sequence is 13 residues long. Trimming removed 5 bases at V and 2 bases at J, with 9 bases between. From germline, CDR1 is LNHDA and CDR2 SQIVND (reference sequence). The CDR3 DNA is TGTGCCAGTAGTTGGGCCAGCAACTATGGCTACACCTTC. Its protein is CASSWASNYGYTF.

This clonotype was seen a few times. The chain employs TRBV12-5 and TRBJ1-2; D uncertain. Between the trimmed V and J ends, which lost 6 bases and 4 bases, there was a span of 12 bases. Per the germline V gene, CDR1 is LGHNT and CDR2 is FRNRAP. The CDR3 length is 13 residues. In nucleotides, the CDR3 is TGTGCTAGTGGGCACCAGATGGGCTATGGCTACACCTTC. The encoded protein is CASGHQMGYGYTF.

The V call is TRBV6-6, the J call TRBJ2-1; D tentatively reads TRBD1 or TRBD2 (6 bases each). The CDR3 loop spans 13 amino acids. V lost 0 bases and J lost 8, with 8 bases in between. Germline lookup yields CDR1 MNHNY and CDR2 SVGAGI (reference sequence). CDR3 sequence reads: CASSYSRGDEQFF. DNA of the CDR3: TGTGCCAGCAGTTACTCGAGGGGGGATGAGCAGTTCTTC.

The sample holds many counts of this clonotype. V usage is TRBV4-2 and J usage is TRBJ2-7; 10 bases agree with TRBD2. The V segment lost 4 bases and the J segment 6 bases; nucleotides outside the gene matches: 9. Germline V lookup: CDR1 LGHNA, CDR2 YNFKEQ. The CDR3 has 15 amino acids. The CDR3 loop is CASSPTGTSAIEQYF. The CDR3 DNA follows: TGTGCCAGCAGCCCAACCGGGACTAGCGCTATCGAGCAGTACTTC.

This clonotype was observed many times. The chain combines TRBV5-1 with TRBJ2-5; D is possibly TRBD1 (6 bases). Trimming removed 2 bases from V and 2 bases from J, with 10 bases in between. Per the germline V gene, CDR1 is SGHRS and CDR2 is YFSETQ. CDR3 length equals 14 residues. CDR3 in DNA: TGCGCCAGCAGCTTTAAAGACAGGCAAGAGACCCAGTACTTC. Its protein is CASSFKDRQETQYF.